This TCR beta chain was profiled in a study of blood T cell repertoires in COVID-19. Study as a whole: Sample material is recorded as cDNA or gDNA derived from T cells, B-cell-depleted T cells, or PBMCs.

The J segment lost 4 bases and the V segment lost 7 bases, leaving 4 bases of the junction unmatched. This CDR3 is built from 13 residues. The repertoire was sequenced with immunoSEQ multiplex PCR; TCRdb's copy has only in-frame clones and lacks some. The data hold roughly 100,000 clones, with 84% observed a single time. This clone was recorded once. The chain has TRBV12-3 or TRBV12-4 and TRBJ2-3, with TRBD1 matching 8 bases. The sequenced sample consisted of peripheral blood. This TCR was recovered from a man aged 40-49 years with active or convalescent COVID-19. This chain's CDR3 is CASTPRGPDTQYF. In DNA, the CDR3 is TGTGCCAGCACCCCCAGGGGGCCAGATACGCAGTATTTT.